This T cell receptor (beta chain) was recorded in a study of blood T cell repertoires in COVID-19. Germline CDR1 and CDR2: LGHNA and YSLEER. The V and J ends lost 0 bases and 5 bases respectively, with 15 bases between them. The CDR3 contains 16 residues. TCRdb keeps only in-frame clones here, not all; method: immunoSEQ multiplex PCR. The data show hundreds of thousands of clones, roughly nine tenths seen once. This receptor was taken from a woman in her 30s with COVID-19, enrolled during active disease. This chain joins TRBV4-3 and TRBJ2-3, with D possibly TRBD1 on 7 matching bases. The sample was peripheral blood. CDR3 residues: CASSQDDAGGGDTQYF. The CDR3, as DNA: TGCGCCAGCAGCCAAGATGATGCAGGGGGAGGAGATACGCAGTATTTT.